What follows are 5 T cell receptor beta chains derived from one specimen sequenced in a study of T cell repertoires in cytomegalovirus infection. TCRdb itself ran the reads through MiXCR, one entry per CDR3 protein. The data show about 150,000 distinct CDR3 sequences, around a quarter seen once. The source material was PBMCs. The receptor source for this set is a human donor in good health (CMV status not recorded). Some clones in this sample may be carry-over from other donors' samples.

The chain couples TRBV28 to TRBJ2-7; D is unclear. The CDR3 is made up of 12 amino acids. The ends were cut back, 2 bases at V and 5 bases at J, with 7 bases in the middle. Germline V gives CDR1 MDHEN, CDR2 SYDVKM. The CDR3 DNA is TGTGCCAGCAGTTTACCGGGCAACGAGCAGTACTTC. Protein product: CASSLPGNEQYF.

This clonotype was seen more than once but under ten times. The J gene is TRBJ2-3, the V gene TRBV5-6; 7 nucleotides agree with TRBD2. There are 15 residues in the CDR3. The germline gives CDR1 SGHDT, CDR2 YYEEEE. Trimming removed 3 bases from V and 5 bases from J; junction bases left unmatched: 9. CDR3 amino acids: CASSWTGGLGDTQYF. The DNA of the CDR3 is TGTGCCAGCAGCTGGACGGGAGGCCTAGGAGATACGCAGTATTTT. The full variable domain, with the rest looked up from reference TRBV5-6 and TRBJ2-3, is DAGVTQSPTHLIKTRGQQVTLRCSPKSGHDTVSWYQQALGQGPQFIFQYYEEEERQRGNFPDRFSGHQFPNYSSELNVNALLLGDSALYLCASSWTGGLGDTQYFGPGTRLTVL.

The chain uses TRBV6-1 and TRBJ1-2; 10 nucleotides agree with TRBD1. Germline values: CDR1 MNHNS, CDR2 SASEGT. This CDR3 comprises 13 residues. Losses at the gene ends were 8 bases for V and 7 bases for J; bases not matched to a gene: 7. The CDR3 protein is CASLTRDRGGYTF. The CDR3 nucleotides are TGTGCCAGCCTGACCCGGGACAGGGGTGGCTACACCTTC.

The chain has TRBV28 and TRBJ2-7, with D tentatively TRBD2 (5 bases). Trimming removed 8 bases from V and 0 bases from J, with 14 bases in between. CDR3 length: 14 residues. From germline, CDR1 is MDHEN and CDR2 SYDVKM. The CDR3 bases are TGTGCCAGCCGTAATCGGGGTAGCTCCTACGAGCAGTACTTC. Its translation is CASRNRGSSYEQYF.

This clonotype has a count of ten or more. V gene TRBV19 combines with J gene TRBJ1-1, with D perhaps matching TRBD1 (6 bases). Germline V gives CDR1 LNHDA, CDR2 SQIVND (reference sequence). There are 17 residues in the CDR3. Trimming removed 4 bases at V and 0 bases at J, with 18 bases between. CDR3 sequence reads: CASSTRWGGAMNTEAFF. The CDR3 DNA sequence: TGTGCCAGTAGTACCCGTTGGGGGGGCGCGATGAACACTGAAGCTTTCTTT.